This T cell receptor beta chain comes out of a study of neurological immune-mediated disorders. This clonotype was detected many times. The sorted libraries started from 1 million CD4+ or CD8+ T cells. Looked up from germline, CDR1 is SGHRS and CDR2 is YFSETQ. The CDR3 consists of 16 residues. The V end was cut by 1 base, the J end by 8 bases, with 21 bases between. From the 5' RACE reads, TCRdb called clonotypes with MiXCR, one entry per CDR3 protein. Of some 38,000 distinct CDR3 sequences detected, nearly 5% appear once; the ten largest clones hold about 9%. The sample was CD4+ T cells from blood. This receptor was identified in a man younger than 30 in good health. The rearrangement links TRBV5-1 to TRBJ1-2; D is undetermined. The CDR3 nucleotides are TGCGCCAGCAGCTTGAGCCCCGGGCCCCGAAGGATCGGCTACACCTTC. As protein: CASSLSPGPRRIGYTF. Full variable domain (remainder filled in from reference TRBV5-1 and TRBJ1-2): KAGVTQTPRYLIKTRGQQVTLSCSPISGHRSVSWYQQTPGQGLQFLFEYFSETQRNKGNFPGRFSGRQFSNSRSEMNVSTLELGDSALYLCASSLSPGPRRIGYTFGSGTRLTVV.